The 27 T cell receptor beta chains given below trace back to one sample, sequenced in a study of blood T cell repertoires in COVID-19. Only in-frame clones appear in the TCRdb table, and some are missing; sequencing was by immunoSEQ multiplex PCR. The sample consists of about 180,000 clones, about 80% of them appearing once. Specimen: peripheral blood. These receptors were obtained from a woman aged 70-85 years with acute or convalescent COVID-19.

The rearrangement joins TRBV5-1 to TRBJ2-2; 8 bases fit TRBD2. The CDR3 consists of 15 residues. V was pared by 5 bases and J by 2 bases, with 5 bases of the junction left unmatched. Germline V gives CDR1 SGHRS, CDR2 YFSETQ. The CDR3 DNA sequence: TGCGCCAGCAGACTCGCGGGAGGAAACACCGGGGAGCTGTTTTTT. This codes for CASRLAGGNTGELFF.

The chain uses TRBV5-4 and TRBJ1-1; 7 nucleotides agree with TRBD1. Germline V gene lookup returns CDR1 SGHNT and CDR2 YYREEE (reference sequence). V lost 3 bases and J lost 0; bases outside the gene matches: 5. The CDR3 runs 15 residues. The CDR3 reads CASSSMGQLNTEAFF. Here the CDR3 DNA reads TGTGCCAGCAGCTCCATGGGACAGCTGAACACTGAAGCTTTCTTT.

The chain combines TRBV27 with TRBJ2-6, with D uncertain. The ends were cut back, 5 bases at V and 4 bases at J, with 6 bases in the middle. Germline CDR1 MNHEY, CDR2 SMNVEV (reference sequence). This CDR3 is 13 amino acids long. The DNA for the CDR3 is TGTGCCAGCAGTCAACAGGGGGCCAACGTCCTGACTTTC. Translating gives CASSQQGANVLTF.

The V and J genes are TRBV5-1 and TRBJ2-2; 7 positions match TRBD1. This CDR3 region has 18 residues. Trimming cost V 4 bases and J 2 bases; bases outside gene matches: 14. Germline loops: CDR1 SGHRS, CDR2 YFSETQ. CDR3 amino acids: CASSPSFNRGGNTGELFF. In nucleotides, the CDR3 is TGCGCCAGCAGCCCCAGCTTTAACAGGGGCGGTAACACCGGGGAGCTGTTTTTT.

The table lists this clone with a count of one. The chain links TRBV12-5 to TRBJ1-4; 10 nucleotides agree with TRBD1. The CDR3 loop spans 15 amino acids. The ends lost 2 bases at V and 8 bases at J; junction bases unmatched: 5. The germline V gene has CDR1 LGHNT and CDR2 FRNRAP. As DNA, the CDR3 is TGTGCTAGTGGTTTGAGGACAGGGGGACGGGAAAAACTGTTTTTT. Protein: CASGLRTGGREKLFF.

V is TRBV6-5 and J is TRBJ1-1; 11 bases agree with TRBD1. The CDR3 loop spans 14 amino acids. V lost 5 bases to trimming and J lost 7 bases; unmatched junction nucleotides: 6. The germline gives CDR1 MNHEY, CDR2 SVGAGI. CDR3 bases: TGTGCCAGCAGTCTGGACAGGGGGCACGGTGAAGCTTTCTTT. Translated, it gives CASSLDRGHGEAFF.

CDR3: CASSLAVGGEGSTDTQYF. In DNA, the CDR3 is TGTGCCAGCAGCTTAGCGGTTGGGGGGGAGGGGAGCACAGATACGCAGTATTTT. The chain carries TRBV7-8 and TRBJ2-3, with 7 bases that match TRBD2. The ends lost 0 bases at V and 0 bases at J; junction bases unmatched: 9. The CDR3 sequence is 18 residues long. CDR1 and CDR2 (germline): SGHVS, FQNEAQ.

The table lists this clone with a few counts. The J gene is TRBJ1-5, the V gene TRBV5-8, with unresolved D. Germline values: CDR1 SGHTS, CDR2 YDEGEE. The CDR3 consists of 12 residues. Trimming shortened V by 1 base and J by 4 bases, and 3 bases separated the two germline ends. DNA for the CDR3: TGTGCCAGCAGCTTGATAAATCAGCCCCAGCATTTT. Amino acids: CASSLINQPQHF.

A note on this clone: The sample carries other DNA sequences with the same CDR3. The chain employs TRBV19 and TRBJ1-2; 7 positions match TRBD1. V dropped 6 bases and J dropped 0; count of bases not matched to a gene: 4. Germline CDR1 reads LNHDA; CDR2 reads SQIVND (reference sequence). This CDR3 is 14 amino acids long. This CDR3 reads CASRRTGTNYGYTF. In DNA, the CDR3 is TGTGCCAGTAGGCGGACAGGCACTAACTATGGCTACACCTTC. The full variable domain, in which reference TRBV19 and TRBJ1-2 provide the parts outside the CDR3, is DGGITQSPKYLFRKEGQNVTLSCEQNLNHDAMYWYRQDPGQGLRLIYYSQIVNDFQKGDIAEGYSVSREKKESFPLTVTSAQKNPTAFYLCASRRTGTNYGYTFGSGTRLTVV.

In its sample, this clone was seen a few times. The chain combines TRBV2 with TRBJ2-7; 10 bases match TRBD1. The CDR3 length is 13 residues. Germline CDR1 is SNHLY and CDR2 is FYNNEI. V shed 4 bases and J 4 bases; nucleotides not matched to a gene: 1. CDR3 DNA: TGTGCCAGCAGTGGGACAGGGGGATACGAGCAGTACTTC. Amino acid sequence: CASSGTGGYEQYF.

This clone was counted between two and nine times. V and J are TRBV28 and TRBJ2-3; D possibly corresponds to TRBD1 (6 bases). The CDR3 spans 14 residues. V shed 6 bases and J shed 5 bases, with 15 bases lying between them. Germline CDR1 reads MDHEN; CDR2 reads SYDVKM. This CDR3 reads CASSKDGQQDTQYF. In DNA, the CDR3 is TGTGCCAGCAGCAAAGACGGACAGCAAGATACGCAGTATTTT.

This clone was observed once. DNA for the CDR3: TGCGCCAGTACCGGGACAGGGAGACTAGCGGGAGAGAATGAGCAGTTCTTC. Translation gives CASTGTGRLAGENEQFF. V is TRBV5-1 and J is TRBJ2-1; 12 bases match TRBD2. This CDR3 is 17 amino acids long. Per germline, CDR1 SGHRS and CDR2 YFSETQ. The trim removed 8 bases at V and 7 bases at J, leaving 16 bases unmatched.

CDR3 in amino acids: CATSERGQTQPQHF. The CDR3 coding sequence is TGTGCCACCAGTGAGAGGGGACAGACTCAGCCCCAGCATTTT. The rearrangement uses TRBV24-1 and TRBJ1-5; 7 bases agree with TRBD1. Germline V lookup: CDR1 KGHDR, CDR2 SFDVKD. CDR3 length: 14 residues. V was pared by 4 bases and J by 6 bases, with 5 bases of the junction left unmatched.

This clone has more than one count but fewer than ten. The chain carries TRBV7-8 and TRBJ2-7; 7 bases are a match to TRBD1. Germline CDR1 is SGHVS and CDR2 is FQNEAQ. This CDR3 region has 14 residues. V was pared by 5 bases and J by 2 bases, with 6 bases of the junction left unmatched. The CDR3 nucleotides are TGTGCCAGCAGCGAAAACCAGGGGGCCTACGAGCAGTACTTC. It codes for CASSENQGAYEQYF.

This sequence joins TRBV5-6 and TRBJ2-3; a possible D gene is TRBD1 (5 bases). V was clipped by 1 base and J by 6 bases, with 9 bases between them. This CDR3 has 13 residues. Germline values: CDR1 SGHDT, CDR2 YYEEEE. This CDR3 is CASSLYSGDTQYF. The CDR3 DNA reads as TGTGCCAGCAGCTTGTATTCAGGGGATACGCAGTATTTT. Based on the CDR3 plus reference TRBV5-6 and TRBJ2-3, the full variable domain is DAGVTQSPTHLIKTRGQQVTLRCSPKSGHDTVSWYQQALGQGPQFIFQYYEEEERQRGNFPDRFSGHQFPNYSSELNVNALLLGDSALYLCASSLYSGDTQYFGPGTRLTVL.

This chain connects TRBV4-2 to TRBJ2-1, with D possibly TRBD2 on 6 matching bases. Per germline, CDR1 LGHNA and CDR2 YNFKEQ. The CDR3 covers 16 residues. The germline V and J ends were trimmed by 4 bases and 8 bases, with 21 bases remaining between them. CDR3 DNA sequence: TGTGCCAGCAGCCGCGGGACGCAGAAAAACCTCGATGAGCAGTTCTTC. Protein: CASSRGTQKNLDEQFF.

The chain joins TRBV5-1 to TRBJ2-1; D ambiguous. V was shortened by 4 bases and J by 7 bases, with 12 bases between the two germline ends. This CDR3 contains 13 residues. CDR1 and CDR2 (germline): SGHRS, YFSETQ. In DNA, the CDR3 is TGCGCCAGCAGCGTAAGCGTGTATAATGAGCAGTTCTTC. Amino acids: CASSVSVYNEQFF.

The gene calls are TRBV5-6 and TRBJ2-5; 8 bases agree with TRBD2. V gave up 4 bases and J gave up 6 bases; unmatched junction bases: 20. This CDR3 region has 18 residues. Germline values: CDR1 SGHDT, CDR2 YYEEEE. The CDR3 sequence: CASSPNGPGLVSAQTQYF. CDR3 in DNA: TGTGCCAGCAGCCCCAATGGCCCGGGACTAGTTTCAGCACAGACCCAGTACTTC. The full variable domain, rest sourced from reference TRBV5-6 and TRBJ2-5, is DAGVTQSPTHLIKTRGQQVTLRCSPKSGHDTVSWYQQALGQGPQFIFQYYEEEERQRGNFPDRFSGHQFPNYSSELNVNALLLGDSALYLCASSPNGPGLVSAQTQYFGPGTRLLVL.

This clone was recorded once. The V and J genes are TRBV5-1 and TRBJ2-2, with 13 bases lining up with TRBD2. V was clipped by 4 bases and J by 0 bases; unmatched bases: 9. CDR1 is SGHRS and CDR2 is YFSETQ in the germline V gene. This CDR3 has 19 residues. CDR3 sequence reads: CASSVGGLAGTPNTGELFF. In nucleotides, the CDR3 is TGCGCCAGCAGCGTGGGGGGACTAGCGGGGACACCGAACACCGGGGAGCTGTTTTTT.

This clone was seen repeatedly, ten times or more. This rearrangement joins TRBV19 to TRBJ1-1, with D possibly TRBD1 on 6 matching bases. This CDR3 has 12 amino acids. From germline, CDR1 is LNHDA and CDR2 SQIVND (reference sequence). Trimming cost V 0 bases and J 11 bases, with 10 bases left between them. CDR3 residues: CASSIESGAAFF. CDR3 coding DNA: TGTGCCAGTAGTATAGAGTCAGGGGCCGCTTTCTTT.

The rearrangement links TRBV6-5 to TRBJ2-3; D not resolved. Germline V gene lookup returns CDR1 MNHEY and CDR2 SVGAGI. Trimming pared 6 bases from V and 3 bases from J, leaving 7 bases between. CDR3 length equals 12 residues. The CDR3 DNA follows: TGTGCCAGCAGCGCCGGGACAGATACGCAGTATTTT. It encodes CASSAGTDTQYF.

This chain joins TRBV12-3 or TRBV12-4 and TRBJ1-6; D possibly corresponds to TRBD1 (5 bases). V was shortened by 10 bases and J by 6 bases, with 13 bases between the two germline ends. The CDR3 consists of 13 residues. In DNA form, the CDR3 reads TGTGCCACCCGGAGGGGTAGTAATTCACCCCTCCACTTT. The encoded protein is CATRRGSNSPLHF.

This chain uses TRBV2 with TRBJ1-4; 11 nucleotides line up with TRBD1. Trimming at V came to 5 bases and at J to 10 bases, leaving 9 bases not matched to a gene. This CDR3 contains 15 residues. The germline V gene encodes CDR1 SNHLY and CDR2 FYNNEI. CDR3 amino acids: CASSLAPGQGGKLFF. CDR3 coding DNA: TGTGCCAGCAGTCTCGCGCCGGGACAGGGGGGAAAACTGTTTTTT.

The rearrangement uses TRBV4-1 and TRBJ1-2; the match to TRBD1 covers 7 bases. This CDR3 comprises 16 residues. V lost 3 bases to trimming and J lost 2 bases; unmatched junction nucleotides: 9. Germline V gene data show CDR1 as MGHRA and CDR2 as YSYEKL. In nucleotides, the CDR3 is TGCGCCAGCAGCCAGTGGGGGACAGCTGAAAACTATGGCTACACCTTC. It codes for CASSQWGTAENYGYTF.

The CDR3 loop reads CASTLTYDGKLFF. The CDR3 region has the DNA TGTGCCAGCACTCTCACCTACGATGGAAAACTGTTTTTT. The V and J genes are TRBV2 and TRBJ1-4; no firm D call. Germline-derived CDR1 and CDR2 are SNHLY and FYNNEI. This CDR3 is built from 13 residues. Trimming cost V 7 bases and J 10 bases, with 16 bases left between them.

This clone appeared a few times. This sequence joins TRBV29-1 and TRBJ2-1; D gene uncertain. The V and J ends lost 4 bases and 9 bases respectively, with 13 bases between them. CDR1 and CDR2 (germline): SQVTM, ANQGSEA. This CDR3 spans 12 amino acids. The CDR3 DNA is TGCAGCGTTGCCAGGCAGGCCGGTGAGCAGTTCTTC. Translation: CSVARQAGEQFF.

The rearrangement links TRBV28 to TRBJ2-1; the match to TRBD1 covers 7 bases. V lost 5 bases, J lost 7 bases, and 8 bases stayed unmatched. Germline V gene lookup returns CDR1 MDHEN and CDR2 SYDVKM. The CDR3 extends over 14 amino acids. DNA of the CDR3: TGTGCCAGCAGTATACTACAGGGGTGGAATGAGCAGTTCTTC. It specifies CASSILQGWNEQFF.